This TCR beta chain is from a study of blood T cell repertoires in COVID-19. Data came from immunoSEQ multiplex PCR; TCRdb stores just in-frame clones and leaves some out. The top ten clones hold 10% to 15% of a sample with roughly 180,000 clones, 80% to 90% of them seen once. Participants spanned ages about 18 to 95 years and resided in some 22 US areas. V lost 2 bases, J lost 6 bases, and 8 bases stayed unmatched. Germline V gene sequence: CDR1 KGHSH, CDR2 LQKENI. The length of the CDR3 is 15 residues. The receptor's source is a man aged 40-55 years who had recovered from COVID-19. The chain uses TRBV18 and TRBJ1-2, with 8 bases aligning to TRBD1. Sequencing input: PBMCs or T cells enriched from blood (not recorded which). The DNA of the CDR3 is TGTGCCAGCTCACCAAGATTGCAGGGGGCCGATGGCTACACCTTC. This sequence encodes CASSPRLQGADGYTF.